The present TCR beta chain was sequenced within a study of Tregs in tolerant kidney transplant recipients. As for this clone: Its antigen is unknown.

Using immunoSEQ multiplex PCR, the repertoire was profiled, and TCRdb retains in-frame clones only, with some absent. The sample lists some 240,000 clones; 80% to 85% were seen once. Overall study results and limits: Findings come from small patient numbers and require larger validation. The most relevant donor-specific Treg TCRbeta repertoire apparently came from expansion with activated donor B cells. Biological reproducibility was not directly addressed in this study.

CDR3 size: 15 residues. Germline CDR1 SGHTA, CDR2 FQGNSA. Germline trimming cut 2 bases from V and 2 bases from J; bases unmatched to any gene: 6. Unstimulated Tregs (CD4+CD25+CD127-) and CD4+CD25- non-Tregs were sorted from PBMCs. The material sequenced was CD4+ T cells from blood. This sequence joins TRBV7-2 and TRBJ2-7; 7 bases map to TRBD2. The source of this sequence is a human donor in good health. CDR3: CASSLSLADAYEQYF. CDR3 nucleotide sequence: TGTGCCAGCAGCTTATCCCTAGCGGACGCCTACGAGCAGTACTTC.